Listed below are T cell receptor beta chains from one sample, sequenced in a study of glioma-infiltrating T cells. TCRdb reprocessed the multiplex PCR reads with MiXCR, giving one entry per CDR3 protein. The repertoire consists of some 99,000 distinct CDR3 sequences, with about 25% occurring once and the leading ten covering just under 35%. Input material: glioma tissue, nonneoplastic brain tissue, or PBMCs (not recorded which). Source of these receptors: a human donor with low-grade glioma or glioblastoma, undergoing nonglioma brain surgery, or in good health (not recorded which). Both conserved end residues are part of each CDR3. Fields, in order: V gene, clone size, J gene, D gene, CDR3 DNA, CDR3 protein. D genes are given only for firm matches. Clone sizes are given selectively: once, few, many, or a class where the clone is expanded.

v_gene: TRBV19; abundance: -; j_gene: TRBJ2-7; d_gene: TRBD1; CDR3nt: TGTGCCAGTAGTATAGGCCGACAGGGTGTCTACGAGCAGTACTTC; CDR3aa: CASSIGRQGVYEQYF
v_gene: TRBV6-2/TRBV6-3; abundance: many; j_gene: TRBJ2-3; d_gene: -; CDR3nt: TGTGCCACCTCCGGACAGCTTGAACCAGATACGCAGTATTTT; CDR3aa: CATSGQLEPDTQYF
v_gene: TRBV6-5; abundance: -; j_gene: TRBJ2-7; d_gene: -; CDR3nt: TGTGTTAGCAGTTCGGGAAGAATCTACGAGCAGTACTTC; CDR3aa: CVSSSGRIYEQYF
v_gene: TRBV6-2/TRBV6-3; abundance: many; j_gene: TRBJ1-4; d_gene: -; CDR3nt: TGTGCCAGCAGGGATCCGGGGCAGGGGAATGAAAAACTGTTTTTT; CDR3aa: CASRDPGQGNEKLFF
v_gene: TRBV9; abundance: many; j_gene: TRBJ1-5; d_gene: -; CDR3nt: TGTGCCAGCAGCGTAGGGAACTTCAATCAGCCCCAGCATTTT; CDR3aa: CASSVGNFNQPQHF
v_gene: TRBV11-2; abundance: many; j_gene: TRBJ1-2; d_gene: -; CDR3nt: TGTGCCAGCAGCTCAACCGCAGTCTATGGCTACACCTTC; CDR3aa: CASSSTAVYGYTF
v_gene: TRBV28; abundance: many; j_gene: TRBJ2-1; d_gene: TRBD1; CDR3nt: TGTGCCAGCAGCCATACGCCCGGGACAGGGGAGGGGTGGTCCTACAATGAGCAGTTCTTC; CDR3aa: CASSHTPGTGEGWSYNEQFF
v_gene: TRBV29-1; abundance: many; j_gene: TRBJ1-1; d_gene: -; CDR3nt: TGCAGCGTTGTTGGGGGGCTGGACACTGAAGCTTTCTTT; CDR3aa: CSVVGGLDTEAFF
v_gene: TRBV20-1; abundance: many; j_gene: TRBJ2-7; d_gene: -; CDR3nt: TGCAGTGCTAGTCCCGCAATCTATCTCTACGAGCAGTACTTC; CDR3aa: CSASPAIYLYEQYF
v_gene: TRBV5-1; abundance: many; j_gene: TRBJ2-7; d_gene: TRBD2; CDR3nt: TGCGCCAGCAGCTTACCGGTAGCGGGGGCCGAAGGAGAGCAGTACTTC; CDR3aa: CASSLPVAGAEGEQYF
v_gene: TRBV7-2; abundance: many; j_gene: TRBJ2-2; d_gene: TRBD1; CDR3nt: TGTGCCATCTGGACAGGGGGCGGTGGGACCGGGGAGCTGTTTTTT; CDR3aa: CAIWTGGGGTGELFF
v_gene: TRBV30; abundance: -; j_gene: TRBJ2-2; d_gene: -; CDR3nt: TGTGCGGCGTTGGGAAGTTGGATGAGGGAGCTGTTTTTT; CDR3aa: CAALGSWMRELFF
v_gene: TRBV5-1; abundance: once; j_gene: TRBJ2-7; d_gene: -; CDR3nt: TGCGCCAGCAGCGACGGCCCCGGGGACTCCTACGAGCAGTACTTC; CDR3aa: CASSDGPGDSYEQYF
v_gene: TRBV6-1; abundance: many; j_gene: TRBJ2-7; d_gene: TRBD1; CDR3nt: TGTGCCAGCAGTTTAGAGGGGGCGCGTGAGCAGTACTTC; CDR3aa: CASSLEGAREQYF
v_gene: TRBV4-1; abundance: -; j_gene: TRBJ1-2; d_gene: -; CDR3nt: TGCGCCAGCAGCCACCCCCGGAGAGGGGACACCTATGGCTACACCTTC; CDR3aa: CASSHPRRGDTYGYTF
v_gene: TRBV4-1; abundance: many; j_gene: TRBJ2-7; d_gene: -; CDR3nt: TGCGCCAGCAGCCAAGAGGACAAAACCTACGAGCAGTACTTC; CDR3aa: CASSQEDKTYEQYF
v_gene: TRBV20-1; abundance: many; j_gene: TRBJ1-5; d_gene: -; CDR3nt: TGCAGTGCTAGAGTAGCAGGCAATCAGCCCCAGCATTTT; CDR3aa: CSARVAGNQPQHF
v_gene: TRBV12-3/TRBV12-4; abundance: many; j_gene: TRBJ1-5; d_gene: -; CDR3nt: TGTGCCAGCAGTTATCAGGGAAGTCAGCCCCAGCATTTT; CDR3aa: CASSYQGSQPQHF
v_gene: TRBV7-2; abundance: many; j_gene: TRBJ2-1; d_gene: TRBD2; CDR3nt: TGTGCCAGCAGCTTCAGGCCACTAGCGGTTGAGCAGTTCTTC; CDR3aa: CASSFRPLAVEQFF
v_gene: TRBV5-1; abundance: many; j_gene: TRBJ1-6; d_gene: -; CDR3nt: TGCGCCAGCAGCCTAGGACGGCCCTTCGAGGATAATTCACCCCTCCACTTT; CDR3aa: CASSLGRPFEDNSPLHF
v_gene: TRBV3-1; abundance: many; j_gene: TRBJ1-6; d_gene: -; CDR3nt: TGTGCCAGCAGCCAACTCGGACAGCCATATAATTCACCCCTCCACTTT; CDR3aa: CASSQLGQPYNSPLHF
v_gene: TRBV6-2/TRBV6-3; abundance: -; j_gene: TRBJ2-3; d_gene: -; CDR3nt: TGTTCCAGAAGTTCCGGAGCGGGTCCGTCAGCTACGCAGTATTTT; CDR3aa: CSRSSGAGPSATQYF
v_gene: TRBV5-1; abundance: few; j_gene: TRBJ2-7; d_gene: TRBD1; CDR3nt: TGCGCCAGCAATCCCGATGGACAGGGGTACAACGAGCAGTACTTC; CDR3aa: CASNPDGQGYNEQYF
v_gene: TRBV19; abundance: many; j_gene: TRBJ1-3; d_gene: -; CDR3nt: TGTGCCAGTAGTATCCGGGGCTCTGGAAACACCATATATTTT; CDR3aa: CASSIRGSGNTIYF
v_gene: TRBV6-1; abundance: many; j_gene: TRBJ2-7; d_gene: -; CDR3nt: TGTGCCAGCAGCCACACAGGGGAGCAGTACTTC; CDR3aa: CASSHTGEQYF
v_gene: TRBV7-2; abundance: many; j_gene: TRBJ1-1; d_gene: -; CDR3nt: TGTGCCAGCACCTCGAACACTGAAGCTTTCTTT; CDR3aa: CASTSNTEAFF
v_gene: TRBV12-3/TRBV12-4; abundance: -; j_gene: TRBJ2-5; d_gene: TRBD2; CDR3nt: TGTGCCAGCAGTCACCGACTAGCGGGAGAGAAAGAGACCCAGTACTTC; CDR3aa: CASSHRLAGEKETQYF
v_gene: TRBV6-1; abundance: many; j_gene: TRBJ2-5; d_gene: -; CDR3nt: TGTGCCAGCAGTCTTTCCGGGGGACTCCAAGAGACCCAGTACTTC; CDR3aa: CASSLSGGLQETQYF
v_gene: TRBV20-1; abundance: few; j_gene: TRBJ2-7; d_gene: TRBD1; CDR3nt: TGCAGTGCTGGGGGGGGGACAGGGAAGGACGAGCAGTACTTC; CDR3aa: CSAGGGTGKDEQYF
v_gene: TRBV2; abundance: -; j_gene: TRBJ2-2; d_gene: TRBD1; CDR3nt: TGTGCCAGCAGTGATAGGGGGCTGAACACCGGGGAGCTGTTTTTT; CDR3aa: CASSDRGLNTGELFF
v_gene: TRBV12-3/TRBV12-4; abundance: -; j_gene: TRBJ1-5; d_gene: TRBD1; CDR3nt: TGTGCCAGCAGTCGTGACAGGGATCAGCTCCAGCATTTT; CDR3aa: CASSRDRDQLQHF
v_gene: TRBV19; abundance: many; j_gene: TRBJ1-2; d_gene: -; CDR3nt: TGTGCCAGTAGTATTACGGCGTCGAATAACTATGGCTACACCTTC; CDR3aa: CASSITASNNYGYTF
v_gene: TRBV4-1; abundance: -; j_gene: TRBJ1-3; d_gene: -; CDR3nt: TGCGCCAGCAGCCAAGCTACGACAGGTAAAGACTCTGGAAACACCATATATTTT; CDR3aa: CASSQATTGKDSGNTIYF
v_gene: TRBV24-1; abundance: many; j_gene: TRBJ2-7; d_gene: -; CDR3nt: TGTGCCACCAGTGATTTTAAAGCAGGGACGGACGAGCAGTACTTC; CDR3aa: CATSDFKAGTDEQYF
v_gene: TRBV28; abundance: many; j_gene: TRBJ2-2; d_gene: -; CDR3nt: TGTGCCAGCAGTCCCCTCAGGAACACCGGGGAGCTGTTTTTT; CDR3aa: CASSPLRNTGELFF
v_gene: TRBV7-9; abundance: -; j_gene: TRBJ1-1; d_gene: -; CDR3nt: TGTGCCAGCAGCCCCGGCACACGGAACACTGAAGCTTTCTTT; CDR3aa: CASSPGTRNTEAFF
v_gene: TRBV7-3; abundance: many; j_gene: TRBJ2-1; d_gene: -; CDR3nt: TGTGCCAGCAGCCCCCGATGGAGCAAAGACTACAATGAGCAGTTCTTC; CDR3aa: CASSPRWSKDYNEQFF
v_gene: TRBV28; abundance: many; j_gene: TRBJ1-3; d_gene: -; CDR3nt: TGTGCCAGCAGTTTGGGCTCCTTCTCTGGAAACACCATATATTTT; CDR3aa: CASSLGSFSGNTIYF
v_gene: TRBV29-1; abundance: -; j_gene: TRBJ2-2; d_gene: TRBD1; CDR3nt: TGCAGCGTTGAGTTTACCGGGACAGGGTGGACCGGGGAGCTGTTTTTT; CDR3aa: CSVEFTGTGWTGELFF
v_gene: TRBV7-9; abundance: -; j_gene: TRBJ2-3; d_gene: -; CDR3nt: -; CDR3aa: CASSFYICSPGGQGWTDTQYF
v_gene: TRBV6-1; abundance: many; j_gene: TRBJ2-3; d_gene: TRBD2; CDR3nt: TGTGCCAGCAGGAATTTAATTACTAGCGGGGTCACAGATACGCAGTATTTT; CDR3aa: CASRNLITSGVTDTQYF
v_gene: TRBV28; abundance: -; j_gene: TRBJ2-2; d_gene: -; CDR3nt: TGTGCCAGCAGTGAGAAAGCCGGGGAGCTGTTTTTT; CDR3aa: CASSEKAGELFF
v_gene: TRBV9; abundance: few; j_gene: TRBJ1-6; d_gene: TRBD1; CDR3nt: TGTGCCAGCAGTGGACCCGGGACAGGGAATTCACCCCTCCACTTT; CDR3aa: CASSGPGTGNSPLHF
v_gene: TRBV4-3; abundance: many; j_gene: TRBJ1-6; d_gene: TRBD1; CDR3nt: TGCGCCAGCAGTCTTTACAGGGGGCAGTCACCCCTCCACTTT; CDR3aa: CASSLYRGQSPLHF
v_gene: TRBV5-1; abundance: few; j_gene: TRBJ1-2; d_gene: -; CDR3nt: TGCGCCAGCAGCTTGAGTGGGGAAAGTGGCTACACCTTC; CDR3aa: CASSLSGESGYTF
v_gene: TRBV6-2/TRBV6-3; abundance: many; j_gene: TRBJ2-1; d_gene: -; CDR3nt: TGTGCCAGCAGTTACTCCGGACTACTCGGTACCAATGAGCAGTTCTTC; CDR3aa: CASSYSGLLGTNEQFF
v_gene: TRBV5-6; abundance: few; j_gene: TRBJ1-5; d_gene: TRBD1; CDR3nt: TGTGCCAGCAGCTCCCTGGAGGACAGGGACTATCAGCCCCAGCATTTT; CDR3aa: CASSSLEDRDYQPQHF
v_gene: TRBV29-1; abundance: many; j_gene: TRBJ1-2; d_gene: -; CDR3nt: TGCAGCGTTGAAGATCCGGCGGGCTATGGCTACACCTTC; CDR3aa: CSVEDPAGYGYTF